This T cell receptor beta chain is drawn from a study of human T cells and chemical hapten exposure. Study-wide context: The sensitizing agent was 2% DPC, placed on approximately 2 cm by approximately 2 cm of upper inner arm skin. Regarding the study as a whole: TCRs exceeding 1 in 1000 frequency stayed unchanged with DPC sensitization.

Described time point: patch test 1, 2 weeks after DPC sensitization. The treatment is: therapeutic diphenylcyclopropenone sensitization with weekly scalp DPC. This CDR3 contains 15 residues. Trimming left V 0 bases short and J 1 base short, with 11 bases between. The germline CDR1 and CDR2 sequences are SGHDT and YYEEEE. This clonotype has more than one count but fewer than ten. Antigen unknown. Individual cDNA molecules each carried unique molecular identifiers attached by the library. TCRdb called the RACE reads again in MiXCR, with one record for every CDR3 protein. The sample records around 120,000 distinct CDR3 sequences, around 13% being singletons.

Material: whole blood, obtained in connection with sensitization to the hapten diphenylcyclopropenone (DPC). The chain employs TRBV5-6 and TRBJ2-7; no reliable D call. The TCR originated in a young man with alopecia areata. Some clones in this sample may be carry-over from other donors' samples. Written as DNA, the CDR3 is TGTGCCAGCAGCTTGGGACCACCGTTTTCCTACGAGCAGTACGTC. It yields the protein CASSLGPPFSYEQYV.